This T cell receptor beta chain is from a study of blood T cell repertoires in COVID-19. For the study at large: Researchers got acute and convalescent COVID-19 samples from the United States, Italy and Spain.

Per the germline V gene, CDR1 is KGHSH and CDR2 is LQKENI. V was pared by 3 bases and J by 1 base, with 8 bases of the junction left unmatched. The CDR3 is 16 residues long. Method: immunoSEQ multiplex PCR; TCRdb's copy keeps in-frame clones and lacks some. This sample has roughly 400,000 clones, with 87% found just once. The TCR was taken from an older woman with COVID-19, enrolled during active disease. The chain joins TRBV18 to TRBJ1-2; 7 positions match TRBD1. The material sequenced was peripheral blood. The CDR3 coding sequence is TGTGCCAGCTCACCGGTCGGAGCAGGGGGTAACTATGGCTACACCTTC. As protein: CASSPVGAGGNYGYTF.